The sequence of this T cell receptor (beta chain) was determined in a study of a mutant IDH1 vaccine in newly diagnosed glioma. The wider study: The earlier regimen, radiotherapy, temozolomide, or both, was most often both.

Produced via immunoSEQ multiplex PCR; TCRdb's table is partial and in-frame only. This table holds about 66,000 clones, 86% found once. Trimming removed 5 bases from V and 5 bases from J; junction bases left unmatched: 8. The germline gives CDR1 MNHEY, CDR2 SMNVEV (reference sequence). CDR3 size: 15 residues. Documented time point: baseline, week 1 (first vaccination visit). Treatment defined: pre-vaccination baseline after standard-of-care therapy. This TCR came from a man in his thirties or forties with glioma. The chain joins TRBV27 to TRBJ1-4; TRBD1 matches 7 bases. The sample was PBMCs, taken from a glioma patient treated with radiotherapy, temozolomide or both. This chain's CDR3 is CASSPWDRKNEKLFF. CDR3 bases: TGTGCCAGCAGTCCCTGGGACAGAAAAAATGAAAAACTGTTTTTT.